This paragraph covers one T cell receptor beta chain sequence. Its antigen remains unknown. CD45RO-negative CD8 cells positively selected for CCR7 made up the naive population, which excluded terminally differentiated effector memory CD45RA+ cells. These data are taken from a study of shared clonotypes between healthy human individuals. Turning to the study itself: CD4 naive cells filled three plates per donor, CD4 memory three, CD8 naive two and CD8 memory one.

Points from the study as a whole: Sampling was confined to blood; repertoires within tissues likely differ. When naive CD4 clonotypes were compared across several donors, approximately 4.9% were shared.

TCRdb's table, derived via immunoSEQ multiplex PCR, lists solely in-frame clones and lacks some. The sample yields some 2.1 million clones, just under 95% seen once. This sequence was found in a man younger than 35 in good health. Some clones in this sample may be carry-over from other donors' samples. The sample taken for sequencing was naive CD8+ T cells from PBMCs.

The chain's CDR3 is CASSRTRGHDFQSSYEQYF. For the CDR3, the DNA is TGTGCCAGCAGTAGGACGAGGGGGCACGACTTCCAGAGCTCCTACGAGCAGTACTTC. This sequence joins TRBV7-9 and TRBJ2-7, with 7 bases identical to TRBD1. The CDR3 length is 19 residues. The junction had 20 bases not matched to a gene; V was cut back by 6 bases and J by 0 bases. The germline V gene encodes CDR1 SEHNR and CDR2 FQNEAQ (reference sequence).